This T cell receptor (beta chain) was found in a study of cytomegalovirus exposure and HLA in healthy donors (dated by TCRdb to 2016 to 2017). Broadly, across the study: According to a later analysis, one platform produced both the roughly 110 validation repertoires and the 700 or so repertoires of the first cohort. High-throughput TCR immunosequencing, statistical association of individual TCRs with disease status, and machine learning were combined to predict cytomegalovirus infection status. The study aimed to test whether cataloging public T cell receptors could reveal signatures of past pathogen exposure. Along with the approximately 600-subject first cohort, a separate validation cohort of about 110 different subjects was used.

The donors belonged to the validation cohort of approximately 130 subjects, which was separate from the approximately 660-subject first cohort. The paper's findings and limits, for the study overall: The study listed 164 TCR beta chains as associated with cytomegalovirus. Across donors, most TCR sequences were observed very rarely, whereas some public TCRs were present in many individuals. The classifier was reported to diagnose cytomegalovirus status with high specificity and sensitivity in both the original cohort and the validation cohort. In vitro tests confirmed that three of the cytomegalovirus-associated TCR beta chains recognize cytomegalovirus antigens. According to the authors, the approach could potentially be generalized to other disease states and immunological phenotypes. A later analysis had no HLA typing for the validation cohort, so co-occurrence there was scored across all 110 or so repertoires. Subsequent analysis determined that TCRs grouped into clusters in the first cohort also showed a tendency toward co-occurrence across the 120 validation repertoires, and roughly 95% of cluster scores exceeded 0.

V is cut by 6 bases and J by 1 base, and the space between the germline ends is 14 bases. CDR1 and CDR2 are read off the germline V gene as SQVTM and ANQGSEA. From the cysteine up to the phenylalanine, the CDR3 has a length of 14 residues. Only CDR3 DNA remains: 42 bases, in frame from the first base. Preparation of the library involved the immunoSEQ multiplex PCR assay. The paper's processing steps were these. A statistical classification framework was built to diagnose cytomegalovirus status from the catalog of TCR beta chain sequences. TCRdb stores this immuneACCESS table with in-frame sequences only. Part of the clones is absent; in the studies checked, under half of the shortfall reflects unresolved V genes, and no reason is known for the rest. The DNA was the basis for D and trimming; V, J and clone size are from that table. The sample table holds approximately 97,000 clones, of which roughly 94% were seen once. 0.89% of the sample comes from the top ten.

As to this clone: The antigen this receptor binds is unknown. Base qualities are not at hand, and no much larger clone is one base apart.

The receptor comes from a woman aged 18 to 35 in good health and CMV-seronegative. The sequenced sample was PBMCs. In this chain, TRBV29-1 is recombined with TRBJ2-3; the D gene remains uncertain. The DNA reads TGCAGCGTCCCCCCGGTGGTGGGCACAGATACGCAGTATTTT. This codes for CSVPPVVGTDTQYF.